Presented here are 20 T cell receptor beta chains from one specimen sequenced in a study of blood T cells in healthy people across ages. Combining a sample-barcoded 5' primer with a J-beta primer mix, a second PCR ran for roughly 6 to 11 cycles. Each CDR3 protein gets one entry after TCRdb re-called the 5' RACE reads with MiXCR. The repertoire holds 650,000 to 1,000,000 distinct CDR3 sequences, with about 37% as singletons. The sequenced sample was blood. Receptor source: a man aged 18 to 30 in good health.

The chain couples TRBV20-1 to TRBJ2-7, with 9 bases fitting TRBD2. With V trimmed by 3 bases and J by 3 bases, 6 bases remained unmatched. This CDR3 has 14 amino acids. Germline V gene data show CDR1 as DFQATT and CDR2 as SNEGSKA (reference sequence). The chain's CDR3 is CSARLAGNIYEQYF. In DNA form, the CDR3 reads TGCAGTGCTAGGCTAGCGGGGAATATCTACGAGCAGTACTTC.

This clonotype was seen a handful of times. This rearrangement joins TRBV14 to TRBJ1-1; D perhaps matches TRBD1 (5 bases). CDR3 size: 14 residues. Looked up from germline, CDR1 is SGHDN and CDR2 is FVKESK. Trimming took 0 bases from V and 7 from J, leaving 12 bases between them. This CDR3 reads CASSQDWGYGEAFF. As DNA, the CDR3 is TGTGCCAGCAGCCAAGATTGGGGGTACGGTGAAGCTTTCTTT. The full variable domain, rest sourced from reference TRBV14 and TRBJ1-1, is EAGVTQFPSHSVIEKGQTVTLRCDPISGHDNLYWYRRVMGKEIKFLLHFVKESKQDESGMPNNRFLAERTGGTYSTLKVQPAELEDSGVYFCASSQDWGYGEAFFGQGTRLTVV.

Comments on this clonotype: A much bigger clone sits one base away, suggesting this may be a read error. This sequence joins TRBV7-2 and TRBJ1-5; D might be TRBD1 (6 bases). Germline CDR1 SGHTA, CDR2 FQGNSA. With 3 bases removed from V and 7 bases from J, the gap between germline ends came to 10 bases. CDR3 length: 13 residues. The CDR3 reads CASSFQGKQPQHF. CDR3 nucleotide sequence: TGTGCCAGCAGCTTTCAGGGGAAGCAGCCCCAGCATTTT.

The V call is TRBV2, the J call TRBJ1-2, with unresolved D. The germline V gene encodes CDR1 SNHLY and CDR2 FYNNEI. The CDR3 totals 13 residues. The V gene lost 4 bases and the J gene lost 8 bases, with 14 bases spanning the gap. In nucleotides, the CDR3 is TGTGCCAGCAGTGGAATGAAAATAGAGGGCTACACCTTC. This encodes CASSGMKIEGYTF.

This chain joins TRBV7-2 and TRBJ1-4, with D perhaps matching TRBD1 (5 bases). From germline, CDR1 is SGHTA and CDR2 FQGNSA. The CDR3 totals 14 residues. V was trimmed by 1 base and J by 8 bases, leaving 11 bases between them. The CDR3 spells CASSLDQGKEKLFF. The CDR3 DNA reads as TGTGCCAGCAGCTTAGACCAGGGCAAAGAAAAACTGTTTTTT.

This clonotype was counted only a few times. V is TRBV28 and J is TRBJ2-4; D is unclear. The J call may be faulty, since TRBJ2-5 better matches the DNA end. The V gene's germline CDR1 is MDHEN and CDR2 SYDVKM. The CDR3 consists of 13 residues. The CDR3 is CASSLRQVGTQYF. In DNA, the CDR3 is TGTGCCAGCAGTCTTAGACAAGTTGGGACCCAGTACTTC.

In its sample, this clonotype was seen many times. This chain connects TRBV5-1 to TRBJ2-5; 13 positions agree with TRBD2. Germline V gives CDR1 SGHRS, CDR2 YFSETQ. The CDR3 totals 15 residues. J was trimmed by 4 bases and V by 4 bases; bases with no gene match: 4. The CDR3 here is CASSLGLAGRETQYF. The CDR3 coding sequence is TGCGCCAGCAGCCTGGGACTAGCGGGACGAGAGACCCAGTACTTC.

The rearrangement uses TRBV5-1 and TRBJ2-3; D uncertain. V was clipped by 4 bases and J by 8 bases, with 20 bases between them. Germline values: CDR1 SGHRS, CDR2 YFSETQ. This CDR3 has 15 residues. The CDR3 DNA sequence: TGCGCCAGCAGCAACCCATTCCCTTACGCCGGTACGCAGTATTTT. Encoded protein: CASSNPFPYAGTQYF.

In its sample, this clonotype was seen a few times. CDR3 amino acids: CASSPGGWNTEAFF. The CDR3 coding sequence is TGTGCCAGCAGCCCAGGCGGATGGAACACTGAAGCTTTCTTT. The V gene is TRBV5-6, the J gene TRBJ1-1; D not resolved. Deletions cut 4 bases from V and 1 base from J, with 11 bases between. The CDR3 has 14 amino acids. CDR1 is SGHDT, CDR2 YYEEEE, per germline.

The chain uses TRBV9 and TRBJ2-2; TRBD2 matches 8 bases. The CDR3 is 17 amino acids. CDR1 is SGDLS, CDR2 YYNGEE, per germline. The J segment lost 2 bases and the V segment lost 0 bases, leaving 6 bases of the junction unmatched. The CDR3 DNA follows: TGTGCCAGCAGCGTAGGGTTAGCGGGGATCAACACCGGGGAGCTGTTTTTT. This gives the protein CASSVGLAGINTGELFF. Using reference TRBV9 and TRBJ2-2 for the parts outside the CDR3, the full variable domain is DSGVTQTPKHLITATGQRVTLRCSPRSGDLSVYWYQQSLDQGLQFLIQYYNGEERAKGNILERFSAQQFPDLHSELNLSSLELGDSALYFCASSVGLAGINTGELFFGEGSRLTVL.

The CDR3 reads CASSQVGRGADTQYF. The CDR3 bases are TGCGCCAGCAGCCAAGTTGGTAGGGGAGCAGATACGCAGTATTTT. The chain employs TRBV4-3 and TRBJ2-3; possibly TRBD1 or TRBD2 for D (5 bases each). CDR1 and CDR2 from the germline V gene are LGHNA and YSLEER. V lost 1 base and J lost 4, with 12 bases in between. The CDR3 covers 15 residues.

This clonotype was found many times. The rearrangement uses TRBV19 and TRBJ2-7; 8 bases agree with TRBD2. The ends lost 5 bases at V and 0 bases at J; junction bases unmatched: 6. The germline V gene has CDR1 LNHDA and CDR2 SQIVND (reference sequence). CDR3 length: 15 amino acids. The DNA for the CDR3 is TGTGCCAGTAGTTACGGGGGGGCAAGCTCCTACGAGCAGTACTTC. This gives the protein CASSYGGASSYEQYF.

This chain joins TRBV7-2 and TRBJ2-3; 8 bases are a match to TRBD2. The CDR3 runs to 16 residues. The V gene end was trimmed by 1 base and the J gene end by 5 bases; junction bases not matched to a gene: 8. Germline values: CDR1 SGHTA, CDR2 FQGNSA. CDR3 amino acids: CASSLETAGELDTQYF. In nucleotides, the CDR3 is TGTGCCAGCAGCTTAGAGACAGCGGGGGAGTTAGATACGCAGTATTTT.

This clonotype was seen more than once but under ten times. The rearrangement uses TRBV14 and TRBJ1-2; D is unclear. V lost 0 bases, J lost 8 bases, and 13 bases lay in between. This CDR3 contains 14 residues. Germline CDR1 and CDR2: SGHDN and FVKESK. In DNA, the CDR3 is TGTGCCAGCAGCCAAGACAGGCGCCCGGGGGGCTACACCTTC. Translation gives CASSQDRRPGGYTF.

The chain has TRBV2 and TRBJ1-1; tentative D call: TRBD1 (5 bases). The germline V and J ends were trimmed by 1 base and 4 bases, with 10 bases remaining between them. Germline values: CDR1 SNHLY, CDR2 FYNNEI. This CDR3 region has 14 residues. Written as DNA, the CDR3 is TGTGCCAGCAGTGAAGGGGGCATCGGCACTGAAGCTTTCTTT. Translation: CASSEGGIGTEAFF. The variable domain in full, with the rest retrieved from reference TRBV2 and TRBJ1-1, is EPEVTQTPSHQVTQMGQEVILRCVPISNHLYFYWYRQILGQKVEFLVSFYNNEISEKSEIFDDQFSVERPDGSNFTLKIRSTKLEDSAMYFCASSEGGIGTEAFFGQGTRLTVV.

This clonotype has more than one count but fewer than ten. This chain uses TRBV25-1 with TRBJ2-5, with 10 bases fitting TRBD2. The J segment lost 2 bases and the V segment lost 5 bases, leaving 5 bases of the junction unmatched. In germline, CDR1 is MGHDK, CDR2 SYGVNS. CDR3 length: 15 residues. The CDR3 DNA is TGTGCCAGCAGTCGGGCAGCGGGGGGGCAAGAGACCCAGTACTTC. It is translated as CASSRAAGGQETQYF.

This clonotype was observed at least ten times. The CDR3 protein is CSAREGLAGGHNEQFF. As DNA, the CDR3 is TGCAGTGCTAGGGAGGGACTAGCGGGGGGGCACAATGAGCAGTTCTTC. This chain uses TRBV20-1 with TRBJ2-1, with 16 bases matching TRBD2. The ends lost 3 bases at V and 5 bases at J; junction bases unmatched: 4. Germline CDR1 DFQATT, CDR2 SNEGSKA (reference sequence). The CDR3 extends over 16 amino acids.

The chain couples TRBV7-9 to TRBJ1-4, with 9 positions matching TRBD1. With V trimmed by 6 bases and J by 7 bases, 9 bases remained unmatched. From germline, CDR1 is SEHNR and CDR2 FQNEAQ (reference sequence). This CDR3 comprises 15 residues. The CDR3 loop reads CASRRTGTGIEKLFF. The CDR3 region has the DNA TGTGCCAGCAGACGTACCGGGACAGGGATTGAAAAACTGTTTTTT.

This clonotype has a handful of counts. This chain joins TRBV4-3 and TRBJ1-2; D unclear. With 4 bases removed from V and 9 bases from J, the gap between germline ends came to 21 bases. The CDR3 is 15 residues long. Germline V gene data show CDR1 as LGHNA and CDR2 as YSLEER. The CDR3 protein is CASSRRDFLLSRYTF. The CDR3 coding sequence is TGCGCCAGCAGCCGTCGGGATTTCCTCCTATCGCGCTACACCTTC.

This clonotype was counted a few times. The rearrangement uses TRBV2 and TRBJ1-1; a weak D match, TRBD1 (6 bases). The CDR3 totals 14 residues. V lost 1 base, J lost 4 bases, and 10 bases lay in between. Per the germline V gene, CDR1 is SNHLY and CDR2 is FYNNEI. The CDR3 nucleotides are TGTGCCAGCAGTGAAGAGAAGGGGGGCACTGAAGCTTTCTTT. Protein: CASSEEKGGTEAFF. Looking up the rest from reference TRBV2 and TRBJ1-1 gives the full variable domain: EPEVTQTPSHQVTQMGQEVILRCVPISNHLYFYWYRQILGQKVEFLVSFYNNEISEKSEIFDDQFSVERPDGSNFTLKIRSTKLEDSAMYFCASSEEKGGTEAFFGQGTRLTVV.